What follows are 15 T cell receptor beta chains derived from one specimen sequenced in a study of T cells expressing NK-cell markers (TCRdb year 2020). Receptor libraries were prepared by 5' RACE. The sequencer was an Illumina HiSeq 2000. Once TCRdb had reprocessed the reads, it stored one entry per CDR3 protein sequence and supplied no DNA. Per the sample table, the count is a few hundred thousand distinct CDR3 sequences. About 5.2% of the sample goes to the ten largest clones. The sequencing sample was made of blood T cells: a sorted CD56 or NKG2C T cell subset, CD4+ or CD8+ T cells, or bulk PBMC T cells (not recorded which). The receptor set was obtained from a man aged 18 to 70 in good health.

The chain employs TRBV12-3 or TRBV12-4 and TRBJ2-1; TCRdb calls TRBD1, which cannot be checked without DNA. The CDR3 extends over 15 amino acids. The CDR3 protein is CASSPRGAKVNEQFF.

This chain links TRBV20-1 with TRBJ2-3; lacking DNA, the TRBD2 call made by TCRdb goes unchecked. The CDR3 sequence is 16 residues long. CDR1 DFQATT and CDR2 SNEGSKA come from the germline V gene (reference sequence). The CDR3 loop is CSAPESTSGAGDTQYF.

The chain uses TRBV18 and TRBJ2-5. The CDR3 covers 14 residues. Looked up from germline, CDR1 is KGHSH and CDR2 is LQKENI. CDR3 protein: CASSPHPRQETQYF.

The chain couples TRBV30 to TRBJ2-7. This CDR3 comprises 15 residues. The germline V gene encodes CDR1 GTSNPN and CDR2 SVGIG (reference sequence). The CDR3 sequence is CAWSVLSAGVGEQYF.

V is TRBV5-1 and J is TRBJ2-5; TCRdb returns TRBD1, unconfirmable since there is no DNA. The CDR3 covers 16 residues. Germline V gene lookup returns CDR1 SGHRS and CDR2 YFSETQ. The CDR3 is CASSSGQGQVAETQYF.

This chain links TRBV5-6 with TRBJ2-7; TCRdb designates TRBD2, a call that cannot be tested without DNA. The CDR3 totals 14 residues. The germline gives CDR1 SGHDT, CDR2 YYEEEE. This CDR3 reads CASSLWRVRYEQYF.

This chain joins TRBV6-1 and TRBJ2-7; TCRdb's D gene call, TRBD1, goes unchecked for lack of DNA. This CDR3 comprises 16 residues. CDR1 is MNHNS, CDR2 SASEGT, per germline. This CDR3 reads CASSAGSAGLVYEQYF.

CDR3 sequence reads: CASSVVGDNTQYF. The chain has TRBV9 and TRBJ2-3; TCRdb's assignment of TRBD1 cannot be checked, as there is no DNA. Per the germline V gene, CDR1 is SGDLS and CDR2 is YYNGEE. CDR3 size: 13 residues.

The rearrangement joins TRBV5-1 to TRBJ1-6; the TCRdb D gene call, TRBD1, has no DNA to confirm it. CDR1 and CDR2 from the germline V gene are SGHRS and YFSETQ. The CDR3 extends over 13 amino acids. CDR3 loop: CASSTDRDSPLHF. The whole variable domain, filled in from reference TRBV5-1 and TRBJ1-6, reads KAGVTQTPRYLIKTRGQQVTLSCSPISGHRSVSWYQQTPGQGLQFLFEYFSETQRNKGNFPGRFSGRQFSNSRSEMNVSTLELGDSALYLCASSTDRDSPLHFGNGTRLTVT.

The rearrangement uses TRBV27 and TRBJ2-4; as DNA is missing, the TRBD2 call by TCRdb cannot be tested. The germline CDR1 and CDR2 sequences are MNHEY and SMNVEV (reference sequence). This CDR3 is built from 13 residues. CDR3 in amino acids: CASRRGGKNIQYF.

Here the CDR3 reads CSASGRTGTHNEQFF. The chain combines TRBV20-1 with TRBJ2-1; the TCRdb D gene call, TRBD1, has no DNA to confirm it. CDR1 and CDR2 (germline): DFQATT, SNEGSKA (reference sequence). The CDR3 is made up of 15 amino acids.

CDR3 residues: CASSYSGTAFTPLHF. J is TRBJ1-6 and V is TRBV6-5; there is no DNA to check the TCRdb D call of TRBD1. Looked up from germline, CDR1 is MNHEY and CDR2 is SVGAGI. This CDR3 has 15 amino acids.

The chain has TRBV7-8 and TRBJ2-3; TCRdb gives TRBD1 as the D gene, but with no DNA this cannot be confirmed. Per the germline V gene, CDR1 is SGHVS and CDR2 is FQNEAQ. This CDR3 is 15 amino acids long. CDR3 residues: CASSFGDPSTDTQYF.

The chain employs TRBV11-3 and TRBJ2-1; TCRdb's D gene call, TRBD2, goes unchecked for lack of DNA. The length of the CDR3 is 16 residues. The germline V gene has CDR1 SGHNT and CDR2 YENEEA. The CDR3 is CASSLGGAGVYNEQFF.

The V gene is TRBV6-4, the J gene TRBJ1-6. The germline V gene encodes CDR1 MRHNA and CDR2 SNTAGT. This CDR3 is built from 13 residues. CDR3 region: CASREDQVSPLHF.